This T cell receptor beta chain emerged from a study of yellow fever vaccine responses in identical twins. This clonotype turned up a few times. Its antigen is currently unknown. Each CDR3 protein gets one entry after TCRdb re-called the RT-PCR reads with MiXCR. The repertoire holds approximately 20,000 distinct CDR3 sequences, roughly 70% seen once, with over 2% in the top ten. General study findings and limits: Twins reportedly mounted vaccine T cell responses that seemed partly convergent, partly personalized.

The CDR3 totals 13 residues. V gave up 2 bases and J gave up 2 bases, with 6 bases separating them. CDR1 SGHTA and CDR2 FQGTGA come from the germline V gene. This sample comprised T cells from blood (PBMCs), unsorted or a sorted subset (not recorded which), obtained before or after yellow fever vaccination (not recorded which). This rearrangement joins TRBV7-3 to TRBJ1-1; D remains ambiguous. The TCR originated in a woman in her late teens or twenties who received the yellow fever vaccine. CDR3 amino acids: CASSLYENTEAFF. The CDR3 DNA reads as TGTGCCAGCAGCTTATATGAAAACACTGAAGCTTTCTTT.